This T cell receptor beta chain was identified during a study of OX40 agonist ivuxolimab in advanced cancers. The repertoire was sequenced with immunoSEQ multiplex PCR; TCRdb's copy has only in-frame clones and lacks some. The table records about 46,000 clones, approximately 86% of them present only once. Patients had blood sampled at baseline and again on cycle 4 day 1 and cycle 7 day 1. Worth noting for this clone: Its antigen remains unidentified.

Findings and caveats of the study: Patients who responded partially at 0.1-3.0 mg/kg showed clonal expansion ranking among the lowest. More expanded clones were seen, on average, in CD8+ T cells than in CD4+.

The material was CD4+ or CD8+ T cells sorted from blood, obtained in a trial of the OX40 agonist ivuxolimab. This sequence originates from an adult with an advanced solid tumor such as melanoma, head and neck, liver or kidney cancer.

This chain's CDR3 is CAPMGPSLNNEQFF. CDR3 sequence (DNA): TGTGCCCCTATGGGCCCGTCCTTGAACAATGAGCAGTTCTTC. This sequence joins TRBV10-3 and TRBJ2-1; D remains unclear. Germline loops: CDR1 ENHRY, CDR2 SYGVKD. Trimming removed 11 bases from V and 5 bases from J, with 19 bases in between. CDR3 length equals 14 residues.